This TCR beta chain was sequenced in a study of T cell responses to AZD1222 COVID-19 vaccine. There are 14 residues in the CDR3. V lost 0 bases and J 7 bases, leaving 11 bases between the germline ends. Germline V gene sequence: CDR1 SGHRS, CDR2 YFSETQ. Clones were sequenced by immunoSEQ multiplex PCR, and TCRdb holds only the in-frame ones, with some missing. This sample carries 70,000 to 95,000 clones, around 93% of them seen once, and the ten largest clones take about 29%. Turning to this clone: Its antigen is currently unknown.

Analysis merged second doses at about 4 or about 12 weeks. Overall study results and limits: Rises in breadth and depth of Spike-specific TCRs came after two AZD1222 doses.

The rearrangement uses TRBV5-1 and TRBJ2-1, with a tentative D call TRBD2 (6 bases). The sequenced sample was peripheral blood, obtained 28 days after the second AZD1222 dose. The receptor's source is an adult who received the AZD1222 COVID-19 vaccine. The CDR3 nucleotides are TGCGCCAGCAGCTTGGCCGGGAGTCGAAATGAGCAGTTCTTC. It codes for CASSLAGSRNEQFF.